This is a list of T cell receptor beta chains from one sample in a study of siplizumab effects on memory and regulatory T cells. Data came from immunoSEQ multiplex PCR; TCRdb stores just in-frame clones and leaves some out. The data contain 60,000 to 80,000 clones, less than 90% of them singletons. Sequencing input: memory CD4+ T cells sorted from blood. The receptors here all came from a human donor in good health. Both conserved end residues are trimmed from each CDR3. Fields, in order: J gene, V gene, CDR3 protein.

J: TRBJ1-4
V: TRBV6-6
CDR3: ASSLPRGGGEKLF

J: TRBJ2-2
V: TRBV7-3
CDR3: ASSLSGGRTGPGELF

J: TRBJ2-7
V: TRBV5-4
CDR3: ASSLQGVREQY

J: TRBJ1-5
V: TRBV18
CDR3: ASSPGGWNQPQH

J: TRBJ2-7
V: TRBV5-1
CDR3: ASSPLGVQGKD

J: TRBJ2-4
V: TRBV11-2
CDR3: ASRQLAKNIQY

J: TRBJ2-3
V: TRBV7-6
CDR3: ASSLTRDSNTQY

J: TRBJ1-6
V: TRBV5-8
CDR3: ASGVSSYNSPLH

J: TRBJ2-1
V: TRBV19
CDR3: ASSRQPRLAGDYNEQF

J: TRBJ1-1
V: TRBV28
CDR3: ASSFRGRNTEAF

J: TRBJ1-2
V: TRBV5-6
CDR3: ASSLVTGDYGYT

J: TRBJ2-1
V: TRBV5-6
CDR3: ASRGPGKDYNEQF

J: TRBJ2-2
V: TRBV5-1
CDR3: ASSLERGSGELF

J: TRBJ2-1
V: TRBV6-6
CDR3: ASSLQGGPYNEQF

J: TRBJ1-2
V: TRBV5-1
CDR3: ASSLDYRDPYGYT

J: TRBJ2-3
V: TRBV19
CDR3: ASKQGNTQY

J: TRBJ2-7
V: TRBV28
CDR3: ATRDPSSYEQY

J: TRBJ1-2
V: TRBV19
CDR3: ASRQDRVGGYT

J: TRBJ1-4
V: TRBV7-9
CDR3: ASSQGQGNEKLF

J: TRBJ2-5
V: TRBV4-1
CDR3: ASSLSGGGAETQY

J: TRBJ2-7
V: TRBV20-1
CDR3: SAREFLEQY

J: TRBJ2-1
V: TRBV2
CDR3: ATGLAGVNEQF

J: TRBJ1-5
V: TRBV7-2
CDR3: ASSLGTYSNQPQH

J: TRBJ1-5
V: TRBV5-6
CDR3: ASSSVGGNQPQH

J: TRBJ2-3
V: TRBV5-4
CDR3: ASSGSTDTQY

J: TRBJ1-5
V: TRBV27
CDR3: ASSFSRTGGPQPQH

J: TRBJ2-3
V: TRBV13
CDR3: ASSPRWSAAQY

J: TRBJ1-2
V: TRBV6-4
CDR3: ASSESGTYGYT

J: TRBJ1-4
V: TRBV5-1
CDR3: ASKRQGGVEKLF

J: TRBJ2-5
V: TRBV19
CDR3: ASSPQPGQETQY

J: TRBJ1-6
V: TRBV6-6
CDR3: ASLRRGEILH

J: TRBJ1-5
V: TRBV2
CDR3: ASRGEKPQH

J: TRBJ1-5
V: TRBV2
CDR3: ASSFFPRTSNQPQH

J: TRBJ1-4
V: TRBV25-1
CDR3: ASSTAPGQTNEKLF

J: TRBJ2-1
V: TRBV25-1
CDR3: ASSESASANNEQF

J: TRBJ1-2
V: TRBV5-1
CDR3: ASSLERGGYT

J: TRBJ1-2
V: TRBV6-5
CDR3: ASSYSGPDYGYT

J: TRBJ1-5
V: TRBV6-1
CDR3: ASTRQGSNQPQH

J: TRBJ2-1
V: TRBV6-5
CDR3: ASSSGASGSNEQF

J: TRBJ2-7
V: TRBV18
CDR3: ASSPGLAGERSYEQY

J: TRBJ1-4
V: TRBV5-1
CDR3: ASSPRGGTTNEKLF

J: TRBJ2-3
V: TRBV7-2
CDR3: ASSSRLGDTQY

J: TRBJ1-2
V: TRBV4-2
CDR3: ASSQVGTGVANYGYT

J: TRBJ2-7
V: TRBV6-1
CDR3: ASRSGHPSSYEQY

J: TRBJ2-2
V: TRBV19
CDR3: ASSPWSGPGELF

J: TRBJ1-4
V: TRBV9
CDR3: ASSVDTSQGEKLF

J: TRBJ2-5
V: TRBV5-4
CDR3: ASSTGTSLVETQY

J: TRBJ1-3
V: TRBV6-1
CDR3: ASSEPGRGSGNTIY

J: TRBJ2-2
V: TRBV5-6
CDR3: ASKQREASTGELF

J: TRBJ1-6
V: TRBV6-5
CDR3: ASSYRQRPPLH